These 7 T cell receptor beta chains were sequenced from one sample in a study of T cells after yellow fever vaccination. A single record per CDR3 protein comes from TCRdb applying MiXCR to the 5' RACE reads. The repertoire has hundreds of thousands of distinct CDR3 sequences, 12% of them found once; the top ten carry around 3%. This specimen was CD4+ T cells sorted from PBMCs, taken 15 days after the yellow fever booster vaccination. These TCRs come from a man between 18 and 29 years old who received the YFV17D yellow fever vaccine.

This clonotype was detected only a few times. V usage is TRBV7-2 and J usage is TRBJ1-3; unclear D gene. The V gene's germline CDR1 is SGHTA and CDR2 FQGNSA. This CDR3 comprises 14 residues. Trimming took 1 base from V and 4 from J, leaving 8 bases between them. The CDR3, as DNA: TGTGCCAGCAGCTTAGACTCAGCGGGAAACACCATATATTTT. Encoded protein: CASSLDSAGNTIYF.

This clonotype appeared a few times. This chain uses TRBV12-3 or TRBV12-4 with TRBJ2-4; D ambiguous. This CDR3 is built from 14 residues. V shed 0 bases and J shed 8 bases, with 11 bases lying between them. The CDR3 protein is CASSLAGLEYIQYF. Written as DNA, the CDR3 is TGTGCCAGCAGTTTAGCGGGCCTTGAGTACATTCAGTACTTC.

The table lists this clonotype with many counts. This chain links TRBV7-2 with TRBJ2-5; no reliable D call. The CDR3 has 12 residues. Germline CDR1 reads SGHTA; CDR2 reads FQGNSA. V lost 5 bases, J lost 0 bases, and 4 bases lay in between. CDR3 coding DNA: TGTGCCAGCAGCATAGACCAAGAGACCCAGTACTTC. Its protein is CASSIDQETQYF.

This clonotype was counted at least ten times. The chain has TRBV5-4 and TRBJ1-2, with 9 bases aligning to TRBD1. CDR3 length equals 14 residues. CDR1 is SGHNT and CDR2 is YYREEE in the germline V gene (reference sequence). J was trimmed by 8 bases and V by 4 bases; bases with no gene match: 9. The CDR3 reads CASSRSGTGRGYTF. The CDR3 nucleotides read TGTGCCAGCAGCAGAAGTGGGACAGGGCGAGGCTACACCTTC.

There are many counts of this clonotype. The junction departs from germline at one end; a sequencing error may be responsible. The chain has TRBV12-3 or TRBV12-4 and TRBJ2-3, with unresolved D. CDR3 size: 13 residues. The CDR3 sequence is CASSFSRTDTQYF. Here the CDR3 DNA reads TGCGCCAGCAGCTTCTCTAGGACAGATACGCAGTATTTT.

This clonotype was recorded a few times. This chain uses TRBV7-8 with TRBJ2-2, with D maybe TRBD1 (6 bases). V was clipped by 7 bases and J by 2 bases, with 14 bases between them. The germline gives CDR1 SGHVS, CDR2 FQNEAQ. The CDR3 is made up of 15 amino acids. The CDR3 protein is CASTPRTANTGELFF. For the CDR3, the DNA is TGTGCCAGCACCCCCCGGACAGCTAACACCGGGGAGCTGTTTTTT.

This clonotype has more than one count but fewer than ten. This rearrangement joins TRBV5-1 to TRBJ2-4; possibly TRBD1 or TRBD2 for D (5 bases each). This CDR3 is built from 14 residues. With 3 bases removed from V and 0 bases from J, the gap between germline ends came to 7 bases. Germline CDR1 and CDR2: SGHRS and YFSETQ. The CDR3 region has the DNA TGCGCCAGCAGCTCCGGGACAGCCAAAAACATTCAGTACTTC. This gives the protein CASSSGTAKNIQYF. The whole variable domain, remainder taken from reference TRBV5-1 and TRBJ2-4, is KAGVTQTPRYLIKTRGQQVTLSCSPISGHRSVSWYQQTPGQGLQFLFEYFSETQRNKGNFPGRFSGRQFSNSRSEMNVSTLELGDSALYLCASSSGTAKNIQYFGAGTRLSVL.